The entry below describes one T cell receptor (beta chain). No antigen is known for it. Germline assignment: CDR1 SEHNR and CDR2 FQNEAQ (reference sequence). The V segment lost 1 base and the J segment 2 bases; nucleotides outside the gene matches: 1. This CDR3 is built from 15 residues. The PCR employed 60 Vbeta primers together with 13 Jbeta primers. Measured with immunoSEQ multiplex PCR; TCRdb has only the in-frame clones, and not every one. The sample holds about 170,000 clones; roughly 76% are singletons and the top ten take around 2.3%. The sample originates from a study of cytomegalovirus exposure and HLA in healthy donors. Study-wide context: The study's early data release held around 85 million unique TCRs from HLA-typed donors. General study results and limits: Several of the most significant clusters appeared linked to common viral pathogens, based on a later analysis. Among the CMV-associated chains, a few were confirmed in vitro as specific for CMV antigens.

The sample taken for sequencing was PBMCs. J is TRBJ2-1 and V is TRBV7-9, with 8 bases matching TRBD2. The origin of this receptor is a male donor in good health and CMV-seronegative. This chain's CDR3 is CASSLDSGAYNEQFF. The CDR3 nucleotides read TGTGCCAGCAGCTTAGATAGCGGGGCCTACAATGAGCAGTTCTTC.